What follows is one T cell receptor (beta chain) and its context. The method was immunoSEQ multiplex PCR; TCRdb's version includes in-frame clones alone and lacks a portion of them. The sample includes around 280,000 clones, approximately 88% of them seen just once. The sample is drawn from a study of blood T cell repertoires in COVID-19. Study overall: Samples taken during acute and convalescent COVID-19 were collected in the United States, Italy and Spain.

Individuals drawn from some 25 US areas were roughly 18 to 95 years old. Material for sequencing was PBMCs or T cells enriched from blood (not recorded which). This TCR derives from a woman aged 35 to 49 who had recovered from COVID-19.

CDR3 in amino acids: CASGPTSGAYNEQFF. CDR3 in DNA: TGTGCCAGCGGCCCGACTAGCGGGGCATACAATGAGCAGTTCTTC. The chain employs TRBV7-3 and TRBJ2-1, with 11 bases matching TRBD2. The CDR3 consists of 15 residues. From germline, CDR1 is SGHTA and CDR2 FQGTGA. Trimming at V came to 8 bases and at J to 4 bases, leaving 7 bases not matched to a gene.